This T cell receptor (beta chain) was retrieved from a study of T-cell reconstitution after alpha-beta-depleted transplantation in children. Germline V lookup: CDR1 MDHEN, CDR2 SYDVKM. The CDR3 runs 15 residues. V gave up 6 bases and J gave up 3 bases, with 15 bases separating them. In this sample, this clonotype turned up a few times. It was with unique molecular identifiers that the TCRbeta library was prepared. TCRdb reprocessed the PCR reads with MiXCR, giving one entry per CDR3 protein. Found here are approximately 300,000 distinct CDR3 sequences, roughly a tenth of them singletons; the top ten hold about 8%.

The chain is built from TRBV28 and TRBJ1-5; D gene uncertain. The sample here was PBMCs, taken before TCRalphabeta/CD19-depleted stem cell transplant. This receptor was taken from a boy younger than two with acute myeloid leukemia, due to receive a stem cell transplant. CDR3 amino acids: CASSPPRTVNQPQHF. The CDR3 DNA sequence: TGTGCCAGCAGCCCCCCCCGAACAGTCAATCAGCCCCAGCATTTT.